This entry concerns a single T cell receptor (beta chain). This specimen belongs to a study of blood T cell repertoires in COVID-19. Study summary: T cells, B-cell-depleted T cells, or PBMCs supplied cDNA or gDNA.

Original methodology: It was from reference gene primer amplification that nucleated cell counts were estimated. The table came from immunoSEQ multiplex PCR; TCRdb's copy has only in-frame clones and leaves some out. V and J calls and clone size come straight from that table; D and trimming were deduced from the DNA. This sample has 150,000 to 200,000 clones, with about 85% found just once. Trimming cost V 7 bases and J 7 bases; bases outside gene matches: 10. CDR1 and CDR2 (germline): SGHAT, FQNNGV. CDR3 length: 15 residues. The chain employs TRBV11-2 and TRBJ2-1; the match to TRBD2 covers 10 bases. The clonotype originates from a man in his 60s with acute or convalescent COVID-19. The sample consisted of peripheral blood. This CDR3 is CASTFGTSVENEQFF. CDR3 bases: TGTGCCAGCACCTTCGGGACTAGCGTGGAGAATGAGCAGTTCTTC. The full variable domain, in which reference TRBV11-2 and TRBJ2-1 provide the parts outside the CDR3, is EAGVAQSPRYKIIEKRQSVAFWCNPISGHATLYWYQQILGQGPKLLIQFQNNGVVDDSQLPKDRFSAERLKGVDSTLKIQPAKLEDSAVYLCASTFGTSVENEQFFGPGTRLTVL.